Following are 32 T cell receptor beta chains from one sample sequenced in a study of CD8 T cells in Susac syndrome. Reverse transcription of roughly 0.45 to 1 ug RNA was carried out with random hexamers. Via MiXCR, TCRdb re-called the immunoSEQ multiplex PCR reads, giving one row per CDR3 protein. The sample gives around 130,000 distinct CDR3 sequences, approximately 79% of which show up once; around 0.49% is in the top ten. The sample taken for sequencing was CD8+ T cells from PBMCs. The receptors stem from a human donor with multiple sclerosis.

The rearrangement links TRBV6-5 to TRBJ1-2; 9 bases align to TRBD1. The CDR3 extends over 13 amino acids. J was trimmed by 6 bases and V by 7 bases; bases with no gene match: 6. Looked up from germline, CDR1 is MNHEY and CDR2 is SVGAGI. This CDR3 reads CASTEQGANGYTF. The DNA for the CDR3 is TGTGCCAGCACCGAACAGGGGGCGAATGGCTACACCTTC.

The gene calls are TRBV7-9 and TRBJ2-6, with D unclear. Trimming cost V 1 base and J 2 bases, with 3 bases left between them. Germline V CDR1 and CDR2: SEHNR, FQNEAQ (reference sequence). The CDR3 contains 14 residues. This chain's CDR3 is CASSLDPGANVLTF. The CDR3 DNA sequence: TGTGCCAGCAGCTTAGACCCTGGGGCCAACGTCCTGACTTTC.

This chain links TRBV27 with TRBJ2-5; D is possibly TRBD1 (5 bases). V lost 6 bases, J lost 7 bases, and 9 bases lay in between. The length of the CDR3 is 11 residues. CDR1 is MNHEY, CDR2 SMNVEV, per germline (reference sequence). The CDR3, as DNA: TGTGCCAGCAGCTGGGGCGGGACCCAGTACTTC. Encoded protein: CASSWGGTQYF.

The chain carries TRBV6-5 and TRBJ1-2, with unresolved D. The V end was cut by 4 bases, the J end by 3 bases, with 9 bases between. Germline V lookup: CDR1 MNHEY, CDR2 SVGAGI. CDR3 size: 13 residues. DNA of the CDR3: TGTGCCAGCAGTTCCGACACCGACTATGGCTACACCTTC. Translating gives CASSSDTDYGYTF.

The rearrangement links TRBV7-9 to TRBJ2-7; D is uncertain. This CDR3 contains 13 residues. CDR1 is SEHNR, CDR2 FQNEAQ, per germline (reference sequence). V was shortened by 8 bases and J by 0 bases, with 11 bases between the two germline ends. CDR3 sequence: CASAPRTSYEQYF. The DNA of the CDR3 is TGTGCCAGCGCCCCCCGGACCTCCTACGAGCAGTACTTC.

This clonotype occurred a few times. The chain employs TRBV6-6 and TRBJ1-1; TRBD1 aligns across 7 bases. There are 13 residues in the CDR3. Germline loops: CDR1 MNHNY, CDR2 SVGAGI (reference sequence). V dropped 2 bases and J dropped 5; count of bases not matched to a gene: 2. CDR3 sequence: CASSYTTGTEAFF. The CDR3 nucleotides read TGTGCCAGCAGTTACACGACAGGGACTGAAGCTTTCTTT.

The V gene is TRBV12-3 or TRBV12-4, the J gene TRBJ2-2, with a possible D match to TRBD1 (6 bases). The CDR3 covers 17 residues. V was trimmed by 7 bases and J by 6 bases, leaving 24 bases between them. CDR3 amino acids: CASTSRQGRLASGELFF. The CDR3 bases are TGTGCCAGCACCTCCCGCCAGGGGCGATTAGCCTCCGGGGAGCTGTTTTTT.

The gene calls are TRBV27 and TRBJ2-7; unclear D gene. Trimming cost V 2 bases and J 3 bases, with 11 bases left between them. This CDR3 comprises 14 residues. In germline, CDR1 is MNHEY, CDR2 SMNVEV (reference sequence). The CDR3 sequence: CASSLVWKDYEQYF. The CDR3 DNA follows: TGTGCCAGCAGTTTAGTTTGGAAAGACTACGAGCAGTACTTC.

V and J are TRBV30 and TRBJ1-2; D is unresolved. Germline V CDR1 and CDR2: GTSNPN, SVGIG (reference sequence). The CDR3 is made up of 12 amino acids. The V and J ends lost 3 bases and 4 bases respectively, with 9 bases between them. The CDR3 nucleotides read TGTGCCTGGAGGTTTGGGTTCTATGGCTACACCTTC. It yields the protein CAWRFGFYGYTF.

This clonotype came up once. CDR3 in amino acids: CSARDWDTNYGYTF. DNA for the CDR3: TGCAGTGCTAGAGATTGGGACACAAACTATGGCTACACCTTC. The genes are TRBV20-1 and TRBJ1-2; the D gene is possibly TRBD1 (6 bases). Trimming took 0 bases from V and 2 from J, leaving 10 bases between them. This CDR3 has 14 amino acids. From germline, CDR1 is DFQATT and CDR2 SNEGSKA (reference sequence).

V is TRBV29-1 and J is TRBJ2-1; D gene ambiguous. The length of the CDR3 is 12 residues. V dropped 4 bases and J dropped 4 bases, with 8 bases sitting between them. From germline, CDR1 is SQVTM and CDR2 ANQGSEA. DNA for the CDR3: TGCAGCGTTGGTCGGAATTACAATGAGCAGTTCTTC. Its protein is CSVGRNYNEQFF.

This sequence joins TRBV5-1 and TRBJ2-3; tentatively, D is TRBD2 (6 bases). The V end lost 3 bases, the J end lost 2 bases, and 10 bases lay between the germline ends. The germline CDR1 and CDR2 sequences are SGHRS and YFSETQ. This CDR3 has 14 residues. CDR3 in amino acids: CASSYAGNTDTQYF. DNA for the CDR3: TGCGCCAGCAGCTACGCGGGAAACACAGATACGCAGTATTTT.

The V gene is TRBV10-3, the J gene TRBJ1-1; no definite D call. CDR1 and CDR2 from the germline V gene are ENHRY and SYGVKD. The CDR3 runs to 13 residues. Trimming took off 10 bases at V and 4 bases at J, with 16 bases between the two ends. The CDR3 is CATQKDSGTEAFF. In DNA, the CDR3 is TGTGCCACCCAAAAAGACTCCGGCACTGAAGCTTTCTTT.

V usage is TRBV11-2 and J usage is TRBJ2-7; D assignment may be TRBD1 or TRBD2 (5 bases each). CDR3 size: 16 residues. The V gene's germline CDR1 is SGHAT and CDR2 FQNNGV. V lost 3 bases to trimming and J lost 1 base, with 16 bases between them. Here the CDR3 reads CASSLGPGTGSYEQYF. In DNA form, the CDR3 reads TGTGCCAGCAGCTTGGGGCCCGGGACGGGATCCTACGAGCAGTACTTC.

This sequence joins TRBV18 and TRBJ2-5, with D hard to call. V was cut by 3 bases and J by 5 bases, with 4 bases left in between. The CDR3 has 11 residues. Germline V gives CDR1 KGHSH, CDR2 LQKENI. Here the CDR3 reads CASSPRETQYF. The CDR3 nucleotides read TGTGCCAGCTCACCTAGGGAGACCCAGTACTTC. The variable domain in full, with the rest retrieved from reference TRBV18 and TRBJ2-5, is NAGVMQNPRHLVRRRGQEARLRCSPMKGHSHVYWYRQLPEEGLKFMVYLQKENIIDESGMPKERFSAEFPKEGPSILRIQQVVRGDSAAYFCASSPRETQYFGPGTRLLVL.

This chain links TRBV20-1 with TRBJ1-4; D unresolved. V shed 6 bases and J shed 7 bases, with 15 bases lying between them. CDR1 DFQATT and CDR2 SNEGSKA come from the germline V gene (reference sequence). The CDR3 covers 13 residues. For the CDR3, the DNA is TGCAGTGCCAAAGATTGGGGAGGTGAAAAACTGTTTTTT. This translates into CSAKDWGGEKLFF.

The chain joins TRBV20-1 to TRBJ2-1; D perhaps matches TRBD2 (5 bases). The CDR3 loop spans 14 amino acids. Trimming took 2 bases from V and 4 from J, leaving 12 bases between them. Germline CDR1 and CDR2: DFQATT and SNEGSKA (reference sequence). As DNA, the CDR3 is TGCAGTGCTAGAACGACAAGGGAGTACAATGAGCAGTTCTTC. Translating it yields CSARTTREYNEQFF.

The chain carries TRBV19 and TRBJ1-5; D perhaps matches TRBD1 (5 bases). V lost 6 bases to trimming and J lost 1 base, with 13 bases between them. Germline V gene data show CDR1 as LNHDA and CDR2 as SQIVND (reference sequence). This CDR3 spans 15 amino acids. CDR3 protein: CASSPGQRSNQPQHF. CDR3 coding DNA: TGTGCCAGTAGCCCGGGGCAAAGAAGCAATCAGCCCCAGCATTTT. Supplemented by reference TRBV19 and TRBJ1-5, the full variable domain reads DGGITQSPKYLFRKEGQNVTLSCEQNLNHDAMYWYRQDPGQGLRLIYYSQIVNDFQKGDIAEGYSVSREKKESFPLTVTSAQKNPTAFYLCASSPGQRSNQPQHFGDGTRLSIL.

The chain joins TRBV29-1 to TRBJ1-1; D remains ambiguous. The CDR3 has 19 residues. The V gene lost 7 bases and the J gene lost 0 bases, with 30 bases spanning the gap. CDR1 and CDR2 (germline): SQVTM, ANQGSEA. The DNA of the CDR3 is TGCAGCGCTGTATCGTTCCCTGCGGTAGCAATGCAAATGAACACTGAAGCTTTCTTT. It yields the protein CSAVSFPAVAMQMNTEAFF.

The rearrangement links TRBV12-3 or TRBV12-4 to TRBJ2-1, with 7 bases identical to TRBD2. This CDR3 contains 15 residues. Unmatched junction bases numbered 12, after V lost 6 bases and J lost 7 bases. In DNA form, the CDR3 reads TGTGCCAGCAGATCCCGGGACGCGGGAGTAAATGAGCAGTTCTTC. Amino acid sequence: CASRSRDAGVNEQFF.

The V gene is TRBV20-1, the J gene TRBJ2-7, with D tentatively TRBD2 (5 bases). Germline V gene data show CDR1 as DFQATT and CDR2 as SNEGSKA (reference sequence). Trimming pared 0 bases from V and 0 bases from J, leaving 12 bases between. The CDR3 runs 15 residues. CDR3 in amino acids: CSARERASSSYEQYF. The DNA for the CDR3 is TGCAGTGCTAGAGAGAGGGCTTCGAGCTCCTACGAGCAGTACTTC.

Concerning this clonotype: Mismatch with germline at one junction end may stem from a read error. The chain carries TRBV28 and TRBJ1-6; no clear D. Germline lookup yields CDR1 MDHEN and CDR2 SYDVKM. CDR3 length equals 15 residues. Written as DNA, the CDR3 is TGTGCCAGCAGTTTATTTACCGGCGATAATTCACCCCTCCATTTT. Protein sequence: CASSLFTGDNSPLHF. Full variable domain (missing parts from reference TRBV28 and TRBJ1-6): DVKVTQSSRYLVKRTGEKVFLECVQDMDHENMFWYRQDPGLGLRLIYFSYDVKMKEKGDIPEGYSVSREKKERFSLILESASTNQTSMYLCASSLFTGDNSPLHFGNGTRLTVT.

This chain uses TRBV29-1 with TRBJ2-1, with 8 bases fitting TRBD2. J gave up 9 bases and V 7 bases, and 8 bases lay outside the gene matches. The CDR3 has 12 amino acids. The germline CDR1 and CDR2 sequences are SQVTM and ANQGSEA. CDR3 sequence (DNA): TGCAGCGCCACCGGGGGGGGCGGTGAGCAGTTCTTC. Protein: CSATGGGGEQFF.

CDR3 DNA sequence: TGTGCCCTGGAAAATGAAAAACTGTTTTTT. This translates into CALENEKLFF. The V call is TRBV30, the J call TRBJ1-4; D is undetermined. The V gene lost 8 bases and the J gene lost 5 bases, with 6 bases spanning the gap. The CDR3 runs to 10 residues. CDR1 and CDR2 from the germline V gene are GTSNPN and SVGIG (reference sequence).

Here the CDR3 DNA reads TGTGCCAGCAGCCCACGGGGACAGGGAAACGAGCAGTACTTC. Protein sequence: CASSPRGQGNEQYF. J is TRBJ2-7 and V is TRBV11-2, with 9 bases aligning to TRBD1. V trimming: 5 bases; J trimming: 5 bases; junction bases outside the gene matches: 7. This CDR3 region has 14 residues. The V gene's germline CDR1 is SGHAT and CDR2 FQNNGV.

J is TRBJ2-3 and V is TRBV19; no firm D call. Trimming removed 8 bases from V and 1 base from J, with 10 bases in between. Germline values: CDR1 LNHDA, CDR2 SQIVND (reference sequence). The CDR3 contains 13 residues. In nucleotides, the CDR3 is TGTGCCAGTGGGGTAAGCGGCACAGATACGCAGTATTTT. Amino acids: CASGVSGTDTQYF.

This clonotype was seen a few times. Germline and junction disagree at one end, which may indicate a read error. The chain links TRBV7-6 to TRBJ2-2; possible D gene TRBD2, 6 bases. This CDR3 is 15 amino acids long. Germline loops: CDR1 SGHVS, CDR2 FNYEAQ. CDR3 sequence (DNA): TGTGCTAGCAGCGCCCGACTAGAAGGCACCGGGGAGCTGTTTTTT. This encodes CASSARLEGTGELFF.

The V gene is TRBV12-3 or TRBV12-4, the J gene TRBJ1-5; 7 bases map to TRBD1. The CDR3 sequence is 13 residues long. V dropped 4 bases and J dropped 7; count of bases not matched to a gene: 4. In DNA, the CDR3 is TGTGCCAGCAGTTCCCAGGGGGTCCAGCCCCAGCATTTT. It specifies CASSSQGVQPQHF.

This sequence joins TRBV13 and TRBJ2-1; TRBD1 matches at 10 bases. The CDR3 is 15 amino acids. From germline, CDR1 is PRHDT and CDR2 FYEKMQ (reference sequence). V lost 4 bases to trimming and J lost 5 bases; unmatched junction nucleotides: 5. CDR3 region: CASSSGQGYDNEQFF. CDR3 coding DNA: TGTGCCAGCAGCTCGGGACAGGGGTATGACAATGAGCAGTTCTTC. Full variable domain (rest looked up from reference TRBV13 and TRBJ2-1): AAGVIQSPRHLIKEKRETATLKCYPIPRHDTVYWYQQGPGQDPQFLISFYEKMQSDKGSIPDRFSAQQFSDYHSELNMSSLELGDSALYFCASSSGQGYDNEQFFGPGTRLTVL.

The V call is TRBV24-1, the J call TRBJ1-1; tentatively, D is TRBD1 (5 bases). Germline CDR1 is KGHDR and CDR2 is SFDVKD. V was trimmed by 4 bases and J by 4 bases, leaving 9 bases between them. The CDR3 length is 13 residues. Here the CDR3 reads CATSDPRGTEAFF. The DNA of the CDR3 is TGTGCCACCAGTGACCCTAGGGGCACTGAAGCTTTCTTT.

This clonotype was detected a few times. J is TRBJ2-1 and V is TRBV7-9; no clear D. Trimming stripped 10 bases from V and 2 bases from J, with 6 bases between. Germline assignment: CDR1 SEHNR and CDR2 FQNEAQ (reference sequence). CDR3 length: 11 amino acids. The CDR3 bases are TGTGCCATCTCCACCTACAATGAGCAGTTCTTC. Translating it yields CAISTYNEQFF. Filled out from reference TRBV7-9 and TRBJ2-1, the complete variable domain reads DTGVSQNPRHKITKRGQNVTFRCDPISEHNRLYWYRQTLGQGPEFLTYFQNEAQLEKSRLLSDRFSAERPKGSFSTLEIQRTEQGDSAMYLCAISTYNEQFFGPGTRLTVL.

This clonotype came up once. The chain carries TRBV6-2 or TRBV6-3 and TRBJ2-3, with D hard to call. Trimming took 5 bases from V and 2 from J, leaving 23 bases between them. Germline values: CDR1 MNHEY, CDR2 SVGEGT. The CDR3 runs 18 residues. The CDR3 nucleotides are TGTGCCAGCAGTGCTGCGTCCTGGACCGAGGAGTTCACAGATACGCAGTATTTT. Its translation: CASSAASWTEEFTDTQYF.